Following are 6 T cell receptor beta chains from one sample sequenced in a study of cytomegalovirus exposure and HLA in healthy donors. Researchers ran the PCR with 60 Vbeta and 13 Jbeta primers. Clones were read by immunoSEQ multiplex PCR, and TCRdb kept only the in-frame ones, dropping some. The sample has approximately 220,000 clones, roughly 83% seen once. Sequenced material: PBMCs. These receptors were collected from a boy aged 2 to 10 in good health and CMV-seronegative.

The chain recombines TRBV29-1 with TRBJ2-1, with 12 bases lining up with TRBD2. Germline V gene data show CDR1 as SQVTM and CDR2 as ANQGSEA. Trimming cost V 7 bases and J 10 bases; bases outside gene matches: 8. The CDR3 sequence is 13 residues long. The CDR3: CSGTSGDTQEQFF. The CDR3 DNA reads TGCAGCGGGACTAGCGGGGACACCCAGGAGCAGTTCTTC.

The CDR3 here is CASSPGQVEAFF. The DNA of the CDR3 is TGTGCCAGCTCACCGGGACAGGTTGAAGCTTTCTTT. The V call is TRBV18, the J call TRBJ1-1, with 8 bases aligning to TRBD1. V lost 3 bases to trimming and J lost 7 bases; unmatched junction nucleotides: 1. CDR1 is KGHSH and CDR2 is LQKENI in the germline V gene. The CDR3 loop spans 12 amino acids.

The rearrangement joins TRBV19 to TRBJ1-1, with a possible D match to TRBD1 (5 bases). The V and J ends lost 7 bases and 4 bases respectively, with 13 bases between them. Germline V lookup: CDR1 LNHDA, CDR2 SQIVND (reference sequence). This CDR3 has 13 amino acids. The CDR3 protein is CASNLLGGTEAFF. The CDR3 nucleotides read TGTGCCAGTAATTTGCTGGGGGGCACTGAAGCTTTCTTT.

The chain uses TRBV7-2 and TRBJ2-5, with D maybe TRBD1 (6 bases). The DNA end is a closer match to TRBJ2-7, so the J assignment may be wrong. Germline V CDR1 and CDR2: SGHTA, FQGNSA. The CDR3 has 15 residues. The DNA for the CDR3 is TGTGCCAGCAGCGCCCAGACCGGGACACCCTACGAGCAGTACTTC. Its protein is CASSAQTGTPYEQYF.

The chain combines TRBV7-9 with TRBJ2-5, with TRBD2 matching over 13 bases. In germline, CDR1 is SEHNR, CDR2 FQNEAQ (reference sequence). The V and J ends lost 5 bases and 1 base, in that order; junction bases with no gene match: 10. This CDR3 contains 18 residues. In DNA form, the CDR3 reads TGTGCCAGCAGCCCACCCCGGAGGACTAGCGGGGGCCAAGAGACCCAGTACTTC. The encoded protein is CASSPPRRTSGGQETQYF.

V gene TRBV7-8 combines with J gene TRBJ2-1, with D possibly matching TRBD2 (6 bases). V lost 5 bases to trimming and J lost 3 bases, with 14 bases between them. The CDR3 has 15 residues. Germline loops: CDR1 SGHVS, CDR2 FQNEAQ. The CDR3 sequence is CASSPFSGNYNEQFF. CDR3 sequence (DNA): TGTGCCAGCAGCCCCTTTAGCGGAAACTACAATGAGCAGTTCTTC.